A single sample gave rise to the 10 T cell receptor beta chains below, sequenced in a study of T cell responses to AZD1222 COVID-19 vaccine. Assay used: immunoSEQ multiplex PCR; TCRdb lists only in-frame clones, some missing. Altogether roughly 130,000 clones are present, 70% to 90% being singletons, with the ten largest covering 1.5% to 2%. The specimen comprised peripheral blood, sampled on day 0 of AZD1222 vaccination. These receptors originate from an adult in good health.

The V gene is TRBV19, the J gene TRBJ2-5; 8 nucleotides agree with TRBD1. This CDR3 comprises 14 residues. Germline-derived CDR1 and CDR2 are LNHDA and SQIVND (reference sequence). J lost 1 base, V lost 5 bases, and 3 bases had no gene match. The CDR3 sequence: CASSLQGVQETQYF. In DNA form, the CDR3 reads TGTGCCAGTAGTTTACAGGGGGTCCAAGAGACCCAGTACTTC.

The J gene is TRBJ1-1, the V gene TRBV6-4; tentatively, D is TRBD1 (5 bases). The CDR3 totals 13 residues. V lost 4 bases and J 5 bases, leaving 11 bases between the germline ends. The V gene's germline CDR1 is MRHNA and CDR2 SNTAGT. CDR3 in DNA: TGTGCCAGCAGTGCCATAGCAGGGACTGAAGCTTTCTTT. This gives the protein CASSAIAGTEAFF.

The J gene is TRBJ1-3, the V gene TRBV5-6; D unresolved. CDR1 is SGHDT, CDR2 YYEEEE, per germline. CDR3 length: 17 residues. Trimming left V 2 bases short and J 0 bases short, with 15 bases between. CDR3 sequence reads: CASSLRSAENSGNTIYF. DNA of the CDR3: TGTGCCAGCAGCTTACGATCAGCAGAGAACTCTGGAAACACCATATATTTT.

This clone was recorded only once. The chain carries TRBV7-8 and TRBJ2-7, with 7 bases that match TRBD2. Germline V gene sequence: CDR1 SGHVS, CDR2 FQNEAQ. The J segment lost 4 bases and the V segment lost 1 base, leaving 10 bases of the junction unmatched. CDR3 length equals 16 residues. CDR3 amino acids: CASSLDIGGGWYEQYF. The DNA of the CDR3 is TGTGCCAGCAGCTTAGACATTGGGGGGGGTTGGTACGAGCAGTACTTC.

The chain employs TRBV11-2 and TRBJ2-1; no clear D gene. The CDR3 runs to 14 residues. Germline V CDR1 and CDR2: SGHAT, FQNNGV. Trimming removed 5 bases at V and 9 bases at J, with 17 bases between. This chain's CDR3 is CASSPDRARSEQFF. CDR3 nucleotides: TGTGCCAGCAGCCCCGATCGGGCTCGCAGTGAGCAGTTCTTC.

The chain employs TRBV30 and TRBJ1-3; no definite D call. The germline V gene has CDR1 GTSNPN and CDR2 SVGIG (reference sequence). V lost 5 bases, J lost 0 bases, and 11 bases lay in between. The CDR3 spans 14 residues. The CDR3 DNA reads TGTGCCTGGGTGGATATCTACTCTGGAAACACCATATATTTT. Translating it yields CAWVDIYSGNTIYF.

A few counts support this clone. The V call is TRBV27, the J call TRBJ1-2, with 9 bases that match TRBD1. This CDR3 has 13 amino acids. The germline V gene has CDR1 MNHEY and CDR2 SMNVEV (reference sequence). The junction had 6 bases not matched to a gene; V was cut back by 5 bases and J by 8 bases. CDR3: CASSPRTGEGYTF. The CDR3, as DNA: TGTGCCAGCAGTCCGAGGACAGGGGAAGGCTACACCTTC.

This clone was picked up one time. CDR3: CASSPLGTGRSGELFF. CDR3 DNA sequence: TGTGCCAGCAGCCCACTCGGGACAGGGAGGTCCGGGGAGCTGTTTTTT. The V call is TRBV11-2, the J call TRBJ2-2; 9 nucleotides align to TRBD1. This CDR3 contains 16 residues. Germline lookup yields CDR1 SGHAT and CDR2 FQNNGV. V gave up 5 bases and J gave up 6 bases; unmatched junction bases: 10.

The chain joins TRBV21-1 to TRBJ1-2. TRBV21-1 is termed a pseudogene. This CDR3 is built from 12 residues. CDR3 DNA: TGTGCCAGCAATTCGGGCCTCTATGGCTACACCTTC. This gives the protein CASNSGLYGYTF.

The chain joins TRBV7-8 to TRBJ2-1; 8 bases map to TRBD1. Per germline, CDR1 SGHVS and CDR2 FQNEAQ. V lost 5 bases and J lost 14; bases outside the gene matches: 17. The CDR3 has 15 residues. The CDR3 spells CASSPHRTGLRAKFF. In DNA, the CDR3 is TGTGCCAGCAGCCCCCACCGGACAGGGCTCAGGGCGAAGTTCTTC. The full variable domain, in which reference TRBV7-8 and TRBJ2-1 provide the parts outside the CDR3, is GAGVSQSPRYKVAKRGQDVALRCDPISGHVSLFWYQQALGQGPEFLTYFQNEAQLDKSGLPSDRFFAERPEGSVSTLKIQRTQQEDSAVYLCASSPHRTGLRAKFFGPGTRLTVL.